These 20 T cell receptor beta chains were all obtained from the same sample, sequenced in a study of cytomegalovirus exposure and HLA in healthy donors. With 60 Vbeta and 13 Jbeta primers, the PCR was carried out. Sequencing used immunoSEQ multiplex PCR; TCRdb keeps in-frame clones, though not all of them. The repertoire holds 210,000 or so clones, with approximately 82% as singletons. The specimen sequenced was PBMCs. These receptors all stem from a woman in her thirties or forties in good health and CMV-seronegative.

The chain has TRBV7-9 and TRBJ1-4; TRBD1 is a possible D gene (6 bases). Germline lookup yields CDR1 SEHNR and CDR2 FQNEAQ (reference sequence). V lost 3 bases, J lost 10 bases, and 15 bases lay in between. The CDR3 contains 14 residues. The CDR3 DNA reads as TGTGCCAGCAGCTTCCGAGGGGAACAGGGAAAACTGTTTTTT. As protein: CASSFRGEQGKLFF. Supplemented by reference TRBV7-9 and TRBJ1-4, the full variable domain reads DTGVSQNPRHKITKRGQNVTFRCDPISEHNRLYWYRQTLGQGPEFLTYFQNEAQLEKSRLLSDRFSAERPKGSFSTLEIQRTEQGDSAMYLCASSFRGEQGKLFFGSGTQLSVL.

The chain employs TRBV27 and TRBJ2-5; a possible D gene is TRBD2 (6 bases). The V gene lost 6 bases and the J gene lost 5 bases, with 25 bases spanning the gap. Per the germline V gene, CDR1 is MNHEY and CDR2 is SMNVEV (reference sequence). The CDR3 loop spans 17 amino acids. The CDR3 sequence: CASRQTRTGDLGETQYF. Here the CDR3 DNA reads TGTGCCAGCAGACAAACCAGGACGGGGGACCTTGGGGAGACCCAGTACTTC.

The V and J genes are TRBV5-5 and TRBJ2-1, with a tentative D call TRBD2 (5 bases). V was cut by 1 base and J by 8 bases, with 13 bases left in between. In germline, CDR1 is SGHKS, CDR2 YYEKEE (reference sequence). This CDR3 has 14 residues. The CDR3 is CASSLPRGVDEQFF. The DNA of the CDR3 is TGTGCCAGCAGCTTGCCCCGGGGAGTTGATGAGCAGTTCTTC.

The chain has TRBV28 and TRBJ1-5; D is uncertain. This CDR3 is 16 amino acids long. The germline V gene encodes CDR1 MDHEN and CDR2 SYDVKM. V lost 6 bases and J 2 bases, leaving 17 bases between the germline ends. This CDR3 reads CASSPRGGLRNQPQHF. The CDR3 DNA reads as TGTGCCAGCAGCCCGCGGGGAGGGCTCCGCAATCAGCCCCAGCATTTT.

The V call is TRBV9, the J call TRBJ2-4; D remains ambiguous. This CDR3 region has 14 residues. V lost 4 bases and J 1 base, leaving 9 bases between the germline ends. Per the germline V gene, CDR1 is SGDLS and CDR2 is YYNGEE. The CDR3 here is CASSPSAAKNIQYF. CDR3 coding DNA: TGTGCCAGCAGCCCTAGTGCGGCCAAAAACATTCAGTACTTC.

CDR3 DNA: TGTGCCAGCAGCTTTGGGGGCGGTCAGCCCCAGCATTTT. It is translated as CASSFGGGQPQHF. The chain couples TRBV2 to TRBJ1-5, with D perhaps TRBD1 (6 bases). CDR1 and CDR2 from the germline V gene are SNHLY and FYNNEI. The CDR3 consists of 13 residues. Trimming left V 6 bases short and J 6 bases short, with 12 bases between. Filled out from reference TRBV2 and TRBJ1-5, the complete variable domain reads EPEVTQTPSHQVTQMGQEVILRCVPISNHLYFYWYRQILGQKVEFLVSFYNNEISEKSEIFDDQFSVERPDGSNFTLKIRSTKLEDSAMYFCASSFGGGQPQHFGDGTRLSIL.

This sequence joins TRBV7-3 and TRBJ2-3; 8 nucleotides align to TRBD2. The trim removed 0 bases at V and 6 bases at J, leaving 2 bases unmatched. This CDR3 comprises 14 residues. Germline loops: CDR1 SGHTA, CDR2 FQGTGA. CDR3: CASSLTSGGDTQYF. The CDR3 bases are TGTGCCAGCAGCTTAACCAGCGGGGGTGATACGCAGTATTTT.

The V and J genes are TRBV25-1 and TRBJ1-1; 11 bases agree with TRBD1. This CDR3 contains 14 residues. The germline V gene encodes CDR1 MGHDK and CDR2 SYGVNS. Germline trimming cut 4 bases from V and 6 bases from J; bases unmatched to any gene: 4. The CDR3 spells CASSGTGGLAEAFF. CDR3 nucleotide sequence: TGTGCCAGCAGTGGGACAGGGGGCCTCGCTGAAGCTTTCTTT. Filled out from reference TRBV25-1 and TRBJ1-1, the complete variable domain reads EADIYQTPRYLVIGTGKKITLECSQTMGHDKMYWYQQDPGMELHLIHYSYGVNSTEKGDLSSESTVSRIRTEHFPLTLESARPSHTSQYLCASSGTGGLAEAFFGQGTRLTVV.

This clone showed up just a few times. This rearrangement joins TRBV7-6 to TRBJ2-6; D unresolved. V lost 3 bases, J lost 0 bases, and 9 bases lay in between. CDR1 is SGHVS and CDR2 is FNYEAQ in the germline V gene. This CDR3 has 16 residues. Here the CDR3 DNA reads TGTGCCAGCAGCTTGGGCCGGCCCTCTGGGGCCAACGTCCTGACTTTC. It translates to CASSLGRPSGANVLTF.

The CDR3 here is CASSPYHRDKNEKLFF. The DNA for the CDR3 is TGTGCCAGTAGTCCCTACCACCGGGACAAGAATGAAAAACTGTTTTTT. The V gene is TRBV19, the J gene TRBJ1-4, with D possibly being TRBD1 (6 bases). Germline values: CDR1 LNHDA, CDR2 SQIVND (reference sequence). The CDR3 is made up of 16 amino acids. The V end was cut by 5 bases, the J end by 5 bases, with 18 bases between.

The CDR3 spells CASSFHRGASTEAFF. The CDR3 DNA follows: TGTGCCAGCAGCTTCCACAGGGGCGCGAGCACTGAAGCTTTCTTT. This chain connects TRBV11-3 to TRBJ1-1, with 7 bases identical to TRBD1. This CDR3 has 15 amino acids. The V gene's germline CDR1 is SGHNT and CDR2 YENEEA. The trim removed 3 bases at V and 4 bases at J, leaving 8 bases unmatched.

In nucleotides, the CDR3 is TGTGCCAGTAGTACCAATGGACACCTAGAAGCTTTCTTT. Protein: CASSTNGHLEAFF. This sequence joins TRBV19 and TRBJ1-1, with D possibly being TRBD1 (5 bases). The CDR3 consists of 13 residues. Trimming left V 4 bases short and J 8 bases short, with 14 bases between. Germline lookup yields CDR1 LNHDA and CDR2 SQIVND (reference sequence).

The V and J genes are TRBV7-2 and TRBJ1-1; possibly TRBD1 for D (6 bases). The CDR3 runs to 15 residues. V lost 1 base and J lost 10, with 19 bases in between. Germline lookup yields CDR1 SGHTA and CDR2 FQGNSA. CDR3 nucleotide sequence: TGTGCCAGCAGCTTAGACGGGGCAGGGACACATGGAGCTTTCTTT. Translated: CASSLDGAGTHGAFF. Full variable domain (missing parts from reference TRBV7-2 and TRBJ1-1): GAGVSQSPSNKVTEKGKDVELRCDPISGHTALYWYRQSLGQGLEFLIYFQGNSAPDKSGLPSDRFSAERTGGSVSTLTIQRTQQEDSAVYLCASSLDGAGTHGAFFGQGTRLTVV.

The CDR3 DNA reads as TGTGCCTGGAGTGCGGGACAATACTACGAGCAGTACTTC. This translates into CAWSAGQYYEQYF. The chain recombines TRBV30 with TRBJ2-7; D perhaps matches TRBD1 (6 bases). The CDR3 consists of 13 residues. Germline loops: CDR1 GTSNPN, CDR2 SVGIG (reference sequence). The germline V and J ends were trimmed by 1 base and 3 bases, with 10 bases remaining between them.

The chain recombines TRBV11-2 with TRBJ2-2, with unresolved D. Trimming stripped 5 bases from V and 4 bases from J, with 8 bases between. CDR1 is SGHAT, CDR2 FQNNGV, per germline. The CDR3 loop spans 13 amino acids. The CDR3 is CASSPITTGELFF. CDR3 bases: TGTGCCAGCAGCCCTATAACCACCGGGGAGCTGTTTTTT.

This clone was seen more than once but under ten times. V usage is TRBV7-9 and J usage is TRBJ1-1; 8 nucleotides agree with TRBD1. Germline CDR1 is SEHNR and CDR2 is FQNEAQ (reference sequence). The CDR3 length is 17 residues. V shed 5 bases and J 3 bases; nucleotides not matched to a gene: 14. Here the CDR3 DNA reads TGTGCCAGCAGCACCCGAGGGCGGACAGGGCTGGACACTGAAGCTTTCTTT. Translated: CASSTRGRTGLDTEAFF.

This chain connects TRBV5-1 to TRBJ1-1, with D possibly being TRBD1 (5 bases). Germline values: CDR1 SGHRS, CDR2 YFSETQ. Trimming left V 1 base short and J 5 bases short, with 12 bases between. The CDR3 totals 14 residues. The CDR3 sequence is CASSLQGGITEAFF. CDR3 coding DNA: TGCGCCAGCAGCTTGCAGGGCGGGATAACTGAAGCTTTCTTT.

There are a few counts of this clone. CDR3 bases: TGTGCCAGCAGCTTAATCGGACAGGGGTATGGCTACACCTTC. Translation gives CASSLIGQGYGYTF. This rearrangement joins TRBV13 to TRBJ1-2; 9 bases agree with TRBD1. V lost 2 bases to trimming and J lost 5 bases; unmatched junction nucleotides: 3. The CDR3 has 14 amino acids. Looked up from germline, CDR1 is PRHDT and CDR2 is FYEKMQ (reference sequence).

The V call is TRBV9, the J call TRBJ2-2; D remains unclear. The CDR3 spans 14 residues. CDR1 SGDLS and CDR2 YYNGEE come from the germline V gene. With 6 bases removed from V and 3 bases from J, the gap between germline ends came to 12 bases. The CDR3, as DNA: TGTGCCAGCACGGCCACAGCCGACACCGGGGAGCTGTTTTTT. Translated, it gives CASTATADTGELFF.

The chain joins TRBV2 to TRBJ1-1; no firm D call. The CDR3 is made up of 13 amino acids. Trimming took off 4 bases at V and 0 bases at J, with 6 bases between the two ends. Germline V gene sequence: CDR1 SNHLY, CDR2 FYNNEI. The CDR3 DNA reads as TGTGCCAGCAGTGCTGAGGTGAACACTGAAGCTTTCTTT. It specifies CASSAEVNTEAFF. Looking up the rest from reference TRBV2 and TRBJ1-1 gives the full variable domain: EPEVTQTPSHQVTQMGQEVILRCVPISNHLYFYWYRQILGQKVEFLVSFYNNEISEKSEIFDDQFSVERPDGSNFTLKIRSTKLEDSAMYFCASSAEVNTEAFFGQGTRLTVV.